Here is one TCR beta chain with its context. It was cDNA, reverse transcribed from extracted RNA, that served as the sequencing template. Some clones are missing from TCRdb's copy, which holds only in-frame ones; the method was immunoSEQ multiplex PCR. The sample lists about 30,000 clones, less than 75% seen once, with more than 15% in the top ten. The germline gives CDR1 LGHNA, CDR2 YSLEER. Germline trimming cut 4 bases from V and 6 bases from J; bases unmatched to any gene: 6. This CDR3 has 15 residues. These data come from a study of CD8+ T cells in alopecia areata. This rearrangement joins TRBV4-3 to TRBJ2-2, with 9 bases matching TRBD1. This clonotype was obtained from a human donor with alopecia areata. Sequencing was performed on NKG2D-high CD8+ T cells sorted from blood. CDR3 DNA sequence: TGCGCCAGCAGCCTCCGGGACAGGGAAGCCGGGGAGCTGTTTTTT. Protein: CASSLRDREAGELFF.